These T cell receptor beta chains were read from a single sample in a study of shared clonotypes between healthy human individuals. Profiling relied on immunoSEQ multiplex PCR, and the TCRdb table lists in-frame clones only, not all of them. Here the sample spans 900,000 to 1,200,000 clones, 75% to 80% being singletons. Material: memory CD4+ T cells from PBMCs. Every receptor here comes from a man aged 18-30 years in good health. Some clones in this sample may be carry-over from other donors' samples. CDR3s include the opening cysteine and the closing phenylalanine or tryptophan. The D gene is left open where the match is weak. Clone size, where shown, is once, few, many, or a class for clones that have expanded.

clone size,J gene,V gene,D gene,CDR3 DNA,CDR3 protein
few,TRBJ1-5,TRBV6-6,.,TGTGCCAGCAGTTACGATCGGCCGAGCGATCAGCCCCAGCATTTT,CASSYDRPSDQPQHF
.,TRBJ1-3,TRBV2,TRBD1,TGTGCCAGCAGTGAAGGAGGTCAGGGGGCTACTGGAAACACCATATATTTT,CASSEGGQGATGNTIYF
once,TRBJ2-5,TRBV6-5,.,TGTGCCAGCATGATCGGGGAGACCCAGTACTTC,CASMIGETQYF
few,TRBJ1-3,TRBV7-2,TRBD1,TGTGCCAGCAGCCCTAGGACAGGGGTGGGTGGAAACACCATATATTTT,CASSPRTGVGGNTIYF
.,TRBJ2-7,TRBV5-1,.,TGCGCCAGCAGCTTGCGGAGTGGAAACGAGCAGTACTTC,CASSLRSGNEQYF
.,TRBJ1-4,TRBV7-8,.,TGTGCCAGCAGCTTAGCTCGGCTGGGGTACCGGAGGGGGAATGAAAAACTGTTTTTT,CASSLARLGYRRGNEKLFF
.,TRBJ2-7,TRBV2,TRBD1,TGTGCCAGCAGTGTACATGAGACAGGGGGCGAGCAGTACTTC,CASSVHETGGEQYF
once,TRBJ1-2,TRBV28,.,TGTGCCAGCACGTCCGCCACCTCCCGCTATGGCTACACCTTC,CASTSATSRYGYTF
.,TRBJ2-1,TRBV9,TRBD1,TGTGCCACCACTCAAGGGACAGGGGGAAATGAGCAGTTCTTC,CATTQGTGGNEQFF
many,TRBJ1-1,TRBV2,.,TGTGCCAGCAGCCCCAGTAGAGGCACTGAAGCTTTCTTT,CASSPSRGTEAFF
.,TRBJ2-7,TRBV28,TRBD2,TGTGCCAGCAGAGCGGGGTCCTACGAGCAGTACTTC,CASRAGSYEQYF
.,TRBJ1-2,TRBV7-9,TRBD1,TGTGCCAGCAGCTTAGGAACAGGGGGCGCAGGCTATGGCTACACCTTC,CASSLGTGGAGYGYTF
once,TRBJ2-2,TRBV7-3,.,TGTGCCAGCAGCCCCGCGGATGGGCTGAACACCGGGGAGCTGTTTTTT,CASSPADGLNTGELFF
.,TRBJ2-3,TRBV5-4,TRBD2,TGTGCCAGCAGCCCCCCAGGGTCGGGAGGACTGGGTACGCAGTATTTT,CASSPPGSGGLGTQYF
few,TRBJ2-3,TRBV11-2,TRBD1,TGTGCCAGCAGCTGGCCGGGACAGGGGCCAGGGGATACGCAGTATTTT,CASSWPGQGPGDTQYF
.,TRBJ2-1,TRBV11-2,.,TGTGCCAGCAGCCTACGACTCGGGCTAAACAATGAGCAGTTCTTC,CASSLRLGLNNEQFF
.,TRBJ1-1,TRBV25-1,TRBD1,TGTGCCAGCAGTGAAACTGATGGGACAGCAGCTTTCTTT,CASSETDGTAAFF
.,TRBJ1-5,TRBV6-1,.,TGTGCCAGCAGTGAAGGGGGGATAAATCAGCCCCAGCATTTT,CASSEGGINQPQHF
.,TRBJ2-6,TRBV9,.,TGTGCCAGCAGCGTCGGCCCAGGGACAGGGGCCAACGTCCTGACTTTC,CASSVGPGTGANVLTF
.,TRBJ2-7,TRBV15,.,TGTGCCACCAGCAACTCTCGGGTCGAGCAGTACTTC,CATSNSRVEQYF
.,TRBJ2-1,TRBV7-7,.,TGTGCCAGCAGCTTGGGCTTACGCAATGAGCAGTTCTTC,CASSLGLRNEQFF
.,TRBJ2-7,TRBV5-8,.,TGTGCCAGCAGCTCGGAGGGGCAGCGCGAGCAGTACTTC,CASSSEGQREQYF
.,TRBJ2-7,TRBV6-5,TRBD1,TGTGCCAGCAGGTCCGGGACAGGGAGCTACGAGCAGTACTTC,CASRSGTGSYEQYF
once,TRBJ1-1,TRBV7-9,.,TGTGCCAGCAGCTTAGGAGCGGGCAGGGGGAACACTGAAGCTTTCTTT,CASSLGAGRGNTEAFF
.,TRBJ2-2,TRBV6-5,.,TGTGCCAGCAGACAGCCTTACACCGGGGAGCTGTTTTTT,CASRQPYTGELFF
.,TRBJ1-2,TRBV6-5,TRBD1,TGTGCCAGCGGCGAGAGACAGGGGGTGGGAGGCTACACCTTC,CASGERQGVGGYTF
.,TRBJ2-1,TRBV18,.,TGTGCCAGCTCACCAACCCCGTGGGGGCGGGAGACCTACAATGAGCAGTTCTTC,CASSPTPWGRETYNEQFF
.,TRBJ2-7,TRBV4-2,.,TGTGCCAGCAGCCAACCCCTTATTACAGATTACTACGAGCAGTACTTC,CASSQPLITDYYEQYF
.,TRBJ1-4,TRBV11-2,.,TGTGCCAGCAGCTTAGATTGGGGACGGTCTAATGAAAAACTGTTTTTT,CASSLDWGRSNEKLFF
few,TRBJ1-1,TRBV5-1,.,TGCGCCAGCAGCTTGGTCGGTGATTTTGGAGCTTTCTTT,CASSLVGDFGAFF
.,TRBJ2-1,TRBV30,.,TGTGCCTGGAGCGGACAGCCGGACAATGAGCAGTTCTTC,CAWSGQPDNEQFF
.,TRBJ2-1,TRBV5-1,TRBD2,TGCGCCAGCAGCTTGACATTAGCGGGCCGAATTTACAATGAGCAGTTCTTC,CASSLTLAGRIYNEQFF
.,TRBJ2-2,TRBV28,TRBD1,TGTGCCAGCAGTTCACAGGGGCGATACACCGGGGAGCTGTTTTTT,CASSSQGRYTGELFF
.,TRBJ1-3,TRBV28,.,TGTGCCAGCTGCAACTCTGGAAACACCATATATTTT,CASCNSGNTIYF
.,TRBJ1-5,TRBV15,.,TGTGCCACCAGGCGGGTAATAGAGAGTCAGCCCCAGCATTTT,CATRRVIESQPQHF
few,TRBJ2-3,TRBV7-2,.,TGTGCCAGCAGCCCGCAAGGGGGGGGTCAGAATACGCAGTATTTT,CASSPQGGGQNTQYF
few,TRBJ2-7,TRBV6-1,.,TGTGCCAGCAGTCAAGGGGCAGGCTATAGCTCCTACGAGCAGTACTTC,CASSQGAGYSSYEQYF
.,TRBJ2-3,TRBV19,TRBD2,TGTGCCAGTAGGAGGACTAGCGGGAGCGCAGATACGCAGTATTTT,CASRRTSGSADTQYF
.,TRBJ2-4,TRBV2,.,TGTGCCAGCAATCCGGGACTCCGGTTTGACATTCAGTACTTC,CASNPGLRFDIQYF
.,TRBJ2-7,TRBV6-5,.,TGTGCCAGCAGTTACAATCGGGAAAGCTCCTACGAGCAGTACTTC,CASSYNRESSYEQYF
few,TRBJ1-1,TRBV7-8,.,TGTGCCAGCATATGGACAGCGAACACTGAAGCTTTCTTT,CASIWTANTEAFF
.,TRBJ1-4,TRBV29-1,.,TGCAGCGTTGGGTTGGGAACTAATGAAAAACTGTTTTTT,CSVGLGTNEKLFF
.,TRBJ2-7,TRBV16,.,TGTGCCAGCAGCCAAGGGAATAAGGCTCTCGAGCAGTACTTC,CASSQGNKALEQYF
.,TRBJ1-1,TRBV7-2,.,TGTGCCAGCAGCTTAGTAAGGCCTACCCTAAGGTTGAACACTGAAGCTTTCTTT,CASSLVRPTLRLNTEAFF
few,TRBJ2-7,TRBV7-2,TRBD1,TGTGCCAGCAGCTTGACAGGGGCCTACGAGCAGTACTTC,CASSLTGAYEQYF
.,TRBJ2-7,TRBV5-4,.,TGTGCCAGCAGCTTTACCGGGACGGGGACCTACGAGCAGTACTTC,CASSFTGTGTYEQYF